This TCR beta chain was recovered during a study of T cell responses to AZD1222 COVID-19 vaccine. Study-wide points: Regions 160-218 and 743-854 dominated among vaccine-associated CD4 TCRs spanning spike. Nearly half of spike-specific TCRs reportedly target unmutated variant regions.

V lost 1 base, J lost 2 bases, and 12 bases lay in between. Germline assignment: CDR1 SGHTA and CDR2 FQGNSA. This CDR3 spans 15 amino acids. TCRdb's table, derived via immunoSEQ multiplex PCR, lists solely in-frame clones and lacks some. The sample holds approximately 100,000 clones; 91% are singletons and the top ten take approximately 8.3%. Regarding this clone: What it recognizes is unknown.

The TCR was taken from an adult in good health. The sequences come from peripheral blood, collected on day 0 of AZD1222 vaccination. The chain links TRBV7-2 to TRBJ2-7; weak D call: TRBD1 (6 bases). The CDR3 region is CASSLDPRTAYEQYF. The CDR3 region has the DNA TGTGCCAGCAGCTTAGATCCCAGGACAGCCTACGAGCAGTACTTC.